This entry describes one T cell receptor (beta chain). Its antigen is not identified. The sample belongs to a study of cytomegalovirus exposure and HLA in healthy donors. Overall study findings and caveats: Researchers reported in a later analysis that a missense DCLRE1C variant was tied to TCR beta V- and J-gene trimming. The investigators catalogued 160 or so TCR beta chains as cytomegalovirus-associated.

With 60 Vbeta and 13 Jbeta primers, the PCR was carried out. The method was immunoSEQ multiplex PCR; TCRdb's version includes in-frame clones alone and lacks a portion of them. The data contain 200,000 to 250,000 clones, 60% to 80% of them singletons. Sequencing was carried out using PBMCs. The TCR comes from a male donor in good health and CMV-seronegative.

The CDR3 here is CASKGGGPETQYF. The CDR3 DNA sequence: TGTGCCAGCAAAGGGGGAGGGCCGGAGACCCAGTACTTC. The chain employs TRBV11-2 and TRBJ2-5; possibly TRBD2 for D (7 bases). V lost 7 bases and J lost 5, with 14 bases in between. The CDR3 consists of 13 residues. CDR1 SGHAT and CDR2 FQNNGV come from the germline V gene.